This T cell receptor beta chain derives from a study of cytomegalovirus exposure and HLA in healthy donors. As regards this clone: Its target is unknown.

Participants comprised healthy donors of bone marrow. General observations from the study: The study put 150 to 200 TCR beta chains on its list as cytomegalovirus-associated.

This CDR3 contains 18 residues. In germline, CDR1 is MRHNA, CDR2 SNTAGT. V shed 3 bases and J 1 base; nucleotides not matched to a gene: 8. PCR was performed using 60 Vbeta and 13 Jbeta primers. Produced via immunoSEQ multiplex PCR; TCRdb's table is partial and in-frame only. Of tens of thousands of clones listed, about two thirds are singletons. The sample comprised PBMCs. This TCR derives from a man aged 25-45 years in good health and CMV-seropositive. V usage is TRBV6-4 and J usage is TRBJ2-2; 10 nucleotides line up with TRBD2. CDR3 sequence: CASSEASGSERNTGELFF. The DNA of the CDR3 is TGTGCCAGCAGTGAGGCTAGCGGGAGTGAAAGGAACACCGGGGAGCTGTTTTTT.